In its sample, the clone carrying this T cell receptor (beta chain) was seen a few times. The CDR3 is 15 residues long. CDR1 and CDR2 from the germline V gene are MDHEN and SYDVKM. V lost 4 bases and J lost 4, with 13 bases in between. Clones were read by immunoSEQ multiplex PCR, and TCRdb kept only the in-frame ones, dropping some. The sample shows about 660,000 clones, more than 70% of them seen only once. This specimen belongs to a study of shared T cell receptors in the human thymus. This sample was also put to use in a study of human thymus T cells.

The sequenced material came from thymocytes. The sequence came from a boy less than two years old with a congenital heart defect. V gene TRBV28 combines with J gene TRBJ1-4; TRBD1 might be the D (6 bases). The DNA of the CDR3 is TGTGCCAGCAGTTATAGGACAGAAGATAATGAAAAACTGTTTTTT. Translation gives CASSYRTEDNEKLFF.